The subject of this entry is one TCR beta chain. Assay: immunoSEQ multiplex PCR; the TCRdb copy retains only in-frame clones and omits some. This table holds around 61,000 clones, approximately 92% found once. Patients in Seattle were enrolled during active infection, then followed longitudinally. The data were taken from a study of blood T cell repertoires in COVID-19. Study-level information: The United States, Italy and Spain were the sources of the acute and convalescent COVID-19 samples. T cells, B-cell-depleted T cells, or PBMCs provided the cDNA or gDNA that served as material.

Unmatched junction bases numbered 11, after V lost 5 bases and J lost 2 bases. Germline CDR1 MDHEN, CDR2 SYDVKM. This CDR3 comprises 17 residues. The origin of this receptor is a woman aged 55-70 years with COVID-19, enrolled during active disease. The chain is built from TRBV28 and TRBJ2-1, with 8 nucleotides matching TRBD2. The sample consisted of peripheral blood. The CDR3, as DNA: TGTGCCAGCAGTCCGCGGCGACTAGCGAAACCCTACAATGAGCAGTTCTTC. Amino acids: CASSPRRLAKPYNEQFF.